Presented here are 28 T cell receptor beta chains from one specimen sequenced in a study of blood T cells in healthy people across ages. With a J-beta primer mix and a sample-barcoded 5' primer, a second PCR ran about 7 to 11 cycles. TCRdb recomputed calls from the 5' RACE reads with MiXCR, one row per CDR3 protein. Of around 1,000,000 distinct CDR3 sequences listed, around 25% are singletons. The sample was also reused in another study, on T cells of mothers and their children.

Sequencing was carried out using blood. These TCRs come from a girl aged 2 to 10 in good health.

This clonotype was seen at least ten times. The CDR3 nucleotides are TGTGCCAGCAGCAAGACTAGCGGGAGATACGAGCAGTACTTC. Translated: CASSKTSGRYEQYF. The chain employs TRBV11-1 and TRBJ2-7; 12 bases line up with TRBD2. Trimming cost V 5 bases and J 4 bases; bases outside gene matches: 3. The CDR3 runs 14 residues. Germline CDR1 reads SGHAT; CDR2 reads FQDESV (reference sequence).

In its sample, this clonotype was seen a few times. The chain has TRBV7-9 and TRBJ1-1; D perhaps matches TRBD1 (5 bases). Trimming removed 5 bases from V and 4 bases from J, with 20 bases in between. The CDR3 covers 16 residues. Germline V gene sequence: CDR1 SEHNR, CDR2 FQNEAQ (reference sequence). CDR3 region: CASSPLSLRDGTEAFF. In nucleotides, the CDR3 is TGTGCCAGCAGCCCCCTATCTCTCCGGGACGGCACTGAAGCTTTCTTT. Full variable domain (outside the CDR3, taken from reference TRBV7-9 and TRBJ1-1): DTGVSQNPRHKITKRGQNVTFRCDPISEHNRLYWYRQTLGQGPEFLTYFQNEAQLEKSRLLSDRFSAERPKGSFSTLEIQRTEQGDSAMYLCASSPLSLRDGTEAFFGQGTRLTVV.

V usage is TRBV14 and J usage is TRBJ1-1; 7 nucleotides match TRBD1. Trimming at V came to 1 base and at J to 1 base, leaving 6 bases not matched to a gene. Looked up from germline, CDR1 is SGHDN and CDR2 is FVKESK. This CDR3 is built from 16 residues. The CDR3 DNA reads TGTGCCAGCAGCCAAGCTTTAGGGACAGAGAACACTGAAGCTTTCTTT. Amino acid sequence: CASSQALGTENTEAFF.

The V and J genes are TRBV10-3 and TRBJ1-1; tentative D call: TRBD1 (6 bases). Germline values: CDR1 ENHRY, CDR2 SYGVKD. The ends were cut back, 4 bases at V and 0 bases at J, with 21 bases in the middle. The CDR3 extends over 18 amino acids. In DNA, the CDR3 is TGTGCCATCAGTGGGGGGACCCTTTCGGGGGCAGTGAACACTGAAGCTTTCTTT. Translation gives CAISGGTLSGAVNTEAFF.

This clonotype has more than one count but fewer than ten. Written as DNA, the CDR3 is TGCAGCGTTGAAATAAGGCAGGGGTACGAGCAGTACTTC. Translated: CSVEIRQGYEQYF. The rearrangement uses TRBV29-1 and TRBJ2-5, with D possibly TRBD1 on 6 matching bases. The J call is doubtful: the DNA matches TRBJ2-7 better. Germline lookup yields CDR1 SQVTM and CDR2 ANQGSEA. The CDR3 contains 13 residues.

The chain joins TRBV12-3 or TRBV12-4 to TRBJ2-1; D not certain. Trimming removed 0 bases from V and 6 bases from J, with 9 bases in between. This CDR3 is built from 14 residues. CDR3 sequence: CASSLAPLSNEQFF. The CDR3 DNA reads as TGTGCCAGCAGTTTAGCGCCCCTTTCCAATGAGCAGTTCTTC.

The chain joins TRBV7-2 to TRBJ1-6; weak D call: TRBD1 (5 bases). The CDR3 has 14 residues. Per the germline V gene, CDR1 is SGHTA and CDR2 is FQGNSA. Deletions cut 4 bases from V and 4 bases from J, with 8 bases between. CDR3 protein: CASSSTEYNSPLHF. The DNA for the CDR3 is TGTGCCAGCAGCTCGACAGAGTATAATTCACCCCTCCACTTT.

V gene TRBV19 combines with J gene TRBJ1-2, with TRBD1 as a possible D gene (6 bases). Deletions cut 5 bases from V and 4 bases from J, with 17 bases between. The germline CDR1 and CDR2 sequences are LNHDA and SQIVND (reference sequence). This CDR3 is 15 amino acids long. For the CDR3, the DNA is TGTGCCAGTAGTCCCAGGGGACGGCAGACCTATGGCTACACCTTC. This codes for CASSPRGRQTYGYTF.

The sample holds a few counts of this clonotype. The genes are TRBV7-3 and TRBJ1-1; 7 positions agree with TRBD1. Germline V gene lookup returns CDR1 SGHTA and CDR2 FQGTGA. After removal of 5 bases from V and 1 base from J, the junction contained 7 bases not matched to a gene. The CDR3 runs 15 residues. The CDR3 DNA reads TGTGCCAGCAGCCATCCGGACAGGTCGAACACTGAAGCTTTCTTT. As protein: CASSHPDRSNTEAFF. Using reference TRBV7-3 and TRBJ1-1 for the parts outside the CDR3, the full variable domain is GAGVSQTPSNKVTEKGKYVELRCDPISGHTALYWYRQSLGQGPEFLIYFQGTGAADDSGLPNDRFFAVRPEGSVSTLKIQRTERGDSAVYLCASSHPDRSNTEAFFGQGTRLTVV.

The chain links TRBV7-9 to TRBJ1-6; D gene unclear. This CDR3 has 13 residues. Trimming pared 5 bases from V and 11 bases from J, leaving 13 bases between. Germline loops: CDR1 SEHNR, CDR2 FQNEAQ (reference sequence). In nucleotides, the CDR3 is TGTGCCAGCAGCCAGTCCTCAGGTCCACCCCTCCACTTT. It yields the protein CASSQSSGPPLHF.

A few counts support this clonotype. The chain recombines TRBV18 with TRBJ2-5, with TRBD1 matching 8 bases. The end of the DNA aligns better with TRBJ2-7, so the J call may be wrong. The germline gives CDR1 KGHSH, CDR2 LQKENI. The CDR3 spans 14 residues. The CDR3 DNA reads TGTGCCAGCTCACCTACAGGACAGGGCTACGAGCAGTACTTC. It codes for CASSPTGQGYEQYF.

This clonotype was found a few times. The CDR3 DNA follows: TGCAGTGCTAGGGGACAGGGGGTGGCCGGCTACACCTTC. Protein: CSARGQGVAGYTF. The J gene is TRBJ1-2, the V gene TRBV20-1, with TRBD1 matching 11 bases. The germline V gene has CDR1 DFQATT and CDR2 SNEGSKA (reference sequence). This CDR3 comprises 13 residues. The junction had 5 bases not matched to a gene; V was cut back by 3 bases and J by 8 bases.

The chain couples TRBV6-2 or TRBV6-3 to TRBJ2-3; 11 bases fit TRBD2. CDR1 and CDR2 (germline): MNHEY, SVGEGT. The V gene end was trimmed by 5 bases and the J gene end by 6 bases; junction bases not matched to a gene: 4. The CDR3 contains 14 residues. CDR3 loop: CASSATSGTDTQYF. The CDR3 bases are TGTGCCAGCAGTGCGACTAGCGGGACGGATACGCAGTATTTT.

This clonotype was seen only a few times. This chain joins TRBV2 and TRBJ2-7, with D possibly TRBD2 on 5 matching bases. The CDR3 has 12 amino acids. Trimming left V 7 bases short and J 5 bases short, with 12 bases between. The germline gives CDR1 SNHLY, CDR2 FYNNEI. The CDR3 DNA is TGTGCCAGCATAAGTGTCGGGAACGAGCAGTACTTC. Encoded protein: CASISVGNEQYF.

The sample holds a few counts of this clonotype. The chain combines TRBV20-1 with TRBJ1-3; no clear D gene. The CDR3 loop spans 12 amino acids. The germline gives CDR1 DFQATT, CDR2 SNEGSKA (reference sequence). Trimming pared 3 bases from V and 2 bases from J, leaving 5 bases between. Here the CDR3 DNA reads TGCAGTGCTAGGGAGGCTGGAAACACCATATATTTT. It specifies CSAREAGNTIYF.

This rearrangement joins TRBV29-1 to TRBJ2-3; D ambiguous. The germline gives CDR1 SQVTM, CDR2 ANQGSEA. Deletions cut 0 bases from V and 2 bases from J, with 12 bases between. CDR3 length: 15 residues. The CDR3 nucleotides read TGCAGCGTTGAAGAGGTAGGCGCGCACACAGATACGCAGTATTTT. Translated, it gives CSVEEVGAHTDTQYF.

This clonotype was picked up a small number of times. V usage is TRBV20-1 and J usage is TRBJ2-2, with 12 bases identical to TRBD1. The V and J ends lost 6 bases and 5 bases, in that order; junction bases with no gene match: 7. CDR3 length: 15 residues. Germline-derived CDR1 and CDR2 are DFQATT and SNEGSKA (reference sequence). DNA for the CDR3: TGCAGTGCCCGTCCGGGACAGGGGGCGACCGGGGAGCTGTTTTTT. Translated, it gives CSARPGQGATGELFF.

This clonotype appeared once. CDR3 protein: CASSLVTGGQSYEQYF. The CDR3 nucleotides are TGTGCCAGCAGCTTAGTGACGGGAGGGCAGTCTTACGAGCAGTACTTC. The chain recombines TRBV11-2 with TRBJ2-7, with TRBD2 matching 8 bases. Trimming removed 1 base from V and 4 bases from J; junction bases left unmatched: 9. The CDR3 spans 16 residues. Germline V CDR1 and CDR2: SGHAT, FQNNGV.

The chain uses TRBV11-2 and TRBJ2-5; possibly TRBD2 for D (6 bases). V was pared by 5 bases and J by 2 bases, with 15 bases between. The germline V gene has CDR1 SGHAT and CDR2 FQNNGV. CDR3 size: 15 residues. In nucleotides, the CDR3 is TGTGCCAGCAGCCCGGTGGGAGGATCACAAGAGACCCAGTACTTC. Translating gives CASSPVGGSQETQYF.

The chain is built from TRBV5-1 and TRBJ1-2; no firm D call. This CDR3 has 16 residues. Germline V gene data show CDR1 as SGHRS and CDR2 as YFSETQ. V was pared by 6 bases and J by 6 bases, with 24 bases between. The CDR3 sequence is CASKVRLADTLHGYTF. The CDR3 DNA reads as TGCGCCAGCAAAGTTCGGTTGGCAGACACCCTCCATGGCTACACCTTC.

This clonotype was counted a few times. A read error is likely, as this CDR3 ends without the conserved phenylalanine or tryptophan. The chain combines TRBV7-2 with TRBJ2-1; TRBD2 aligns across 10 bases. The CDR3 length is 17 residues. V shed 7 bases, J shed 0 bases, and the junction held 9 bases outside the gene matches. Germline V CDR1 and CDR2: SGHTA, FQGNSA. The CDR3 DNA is TGTGCCAGCACCCAGAATCCTAGCGGGAGCTCCTACAATGAGCAGTTCCTC. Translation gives CASTQNPSGSSYNEQFL.

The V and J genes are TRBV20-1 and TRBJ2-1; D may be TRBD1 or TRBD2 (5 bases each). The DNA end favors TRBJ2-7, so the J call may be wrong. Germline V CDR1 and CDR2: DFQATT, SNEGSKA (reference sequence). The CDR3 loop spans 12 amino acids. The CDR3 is CSALRDVSEQYF. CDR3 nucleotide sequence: TGCAGTGCTCTCCGGGACGTAAGCGAGCAGTACTTC.

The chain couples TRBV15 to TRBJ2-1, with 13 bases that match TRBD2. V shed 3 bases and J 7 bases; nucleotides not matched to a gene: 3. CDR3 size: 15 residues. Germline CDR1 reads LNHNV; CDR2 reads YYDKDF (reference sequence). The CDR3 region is CATSSTSGRENEQFF. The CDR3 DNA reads TGTGCCACCAGCAGCACTAGCGGGAGGGAGAATGAGCAGTTCTTC.

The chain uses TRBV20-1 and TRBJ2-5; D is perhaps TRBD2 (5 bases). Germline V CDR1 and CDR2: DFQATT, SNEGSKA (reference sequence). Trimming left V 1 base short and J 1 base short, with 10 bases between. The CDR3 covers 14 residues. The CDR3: CSARGTTIQETQYF. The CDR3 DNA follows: TGCAGTGCTAGAGGCACGACTATCCAAGAGACCCAGTACTTC.

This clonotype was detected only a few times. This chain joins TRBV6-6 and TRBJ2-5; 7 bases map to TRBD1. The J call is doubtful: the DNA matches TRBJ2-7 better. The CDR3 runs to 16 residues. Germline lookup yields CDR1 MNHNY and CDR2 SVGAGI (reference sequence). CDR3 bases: TGTGCCAGCAGTTCCCAAGGTGGGCAGGGGGAATACGAGCAGTACTTC. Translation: CASSSQGGQGEYEQYF.

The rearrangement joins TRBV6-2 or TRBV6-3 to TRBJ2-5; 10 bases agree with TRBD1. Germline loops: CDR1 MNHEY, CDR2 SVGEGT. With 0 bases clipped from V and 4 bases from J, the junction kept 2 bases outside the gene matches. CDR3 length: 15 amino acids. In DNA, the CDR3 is TGTGCCAGCAGTTACTCGACAGGGGGCGCAGAGACCCAGTACTTC. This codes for CASSYSTGGAETQYF.

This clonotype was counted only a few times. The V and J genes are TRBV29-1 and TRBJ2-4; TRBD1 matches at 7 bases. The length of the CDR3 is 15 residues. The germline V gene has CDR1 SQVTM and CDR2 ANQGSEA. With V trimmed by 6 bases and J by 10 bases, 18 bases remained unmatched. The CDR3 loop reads CSVGAGQVLGWIQYF. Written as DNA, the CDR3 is TGCAGCGTAGGAGCAGGACAGGTACTTGGTTGGATTCAGTACTTC. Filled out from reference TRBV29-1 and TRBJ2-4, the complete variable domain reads SAVISQKPSRDICQRGTSLTIQCQVDSQVTMMFWYRQQPGQSLTLIATANQGSEATYESGFVIDKFPISRPNLTFSTLTVSNMSPEDSSIYLCSVGAGQVLGWIQYFGAGTRLSVL.

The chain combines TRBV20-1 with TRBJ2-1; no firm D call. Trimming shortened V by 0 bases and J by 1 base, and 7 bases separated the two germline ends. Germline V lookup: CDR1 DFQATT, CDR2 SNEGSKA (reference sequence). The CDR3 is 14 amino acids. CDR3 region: CSARDLRSYNEQFF. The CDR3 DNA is TGCAGTGCTAGAGATCTGCGGTCCTACAATGAGCAGTTCTTC.